This T cell receptor beta chain was captured by sequencing in a study of CD8+CD57+ T cells in acquired aplastic anemia. Flow cytometry had shown expanded CD8+CD57+ cells in the patients chosen for sequencing. Investigators profiled TCR beta VDJ and CDR3 from genomic DNA template. TCRdb used MiXCR to reprocess the reads, holding one entry per CDR3 protein. The sample lists 150,000 to 200,000 distinct CDR3 sequences; more than 40% were seen once. Germline V CDR1 and CDR2: SNHLY, FYNNEI. With 11 bases removed from V and 6 bases from J, the gap between germline ends came to 15 bases. The CDR3 length is 12 residues.

This sequence was found in a human donor with aplastic anemia. This chain uses TRBV2 with TRBJ2-3; D is possibly TRBD2 (6 bases). The sequenced sample was sorted CD4+, CD8+, or CD8+CD57+ T cells (not recorded which) from PBMCs. The DNA for the CDR3 is TGTGCCCTGCGGGGAGCTACGGATACGCAGTATTTT. Protein sequence: CALRGATDTQYF.